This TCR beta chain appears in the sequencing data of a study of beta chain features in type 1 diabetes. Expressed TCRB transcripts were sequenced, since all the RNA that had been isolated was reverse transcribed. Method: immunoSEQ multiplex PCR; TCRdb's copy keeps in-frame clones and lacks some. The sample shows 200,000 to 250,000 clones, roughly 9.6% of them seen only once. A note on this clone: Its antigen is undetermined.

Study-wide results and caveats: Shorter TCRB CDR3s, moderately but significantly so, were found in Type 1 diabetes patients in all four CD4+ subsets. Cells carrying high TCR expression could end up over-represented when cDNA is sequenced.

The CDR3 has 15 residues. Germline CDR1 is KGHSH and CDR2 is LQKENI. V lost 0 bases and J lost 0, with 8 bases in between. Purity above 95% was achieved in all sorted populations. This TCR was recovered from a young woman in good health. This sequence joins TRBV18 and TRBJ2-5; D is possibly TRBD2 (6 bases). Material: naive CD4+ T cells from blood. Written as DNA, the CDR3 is TGTGCCAGCTCACCACCGGGACTGCACCAAGAGACCCAGTACTTC. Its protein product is CASSPPGLHQETQYF.